Listed here are 18 T cell receptor beta chains from one sample, sequenced in a study of shared clonotypes between healthy human individuals. TCRdb keeps only in-frame clones here, not all; method: immunoSEQ multiplex PCR. Among some 2,500,000 clones listed, 90% to 95% were seen once. Sequenced material: naive CD4+ T cells from PBMCs. Subset denoted: CD45RA+ positively selected. The receptors were gathered from a man aged 18-30 years in good health. Some clones in this sample may be carry-over from other donors' samples.

Only a few counts were recorded for this clone. The chain uses TRBV7-2 and TRBJ2-7; no clear D. The V gene lost 1 base and the J gene lost 8 bases, with 21 bases spanning the gap. Germline V gene data show CDR1 as SGHTA and CDR2 as FQGNSA. There are 16 residues in the CDR3. The CDR3 nucleotides read TGTGCCAGCAGCTTAGTCTTCGGAGACCCGTCCCCGAAGCAGTACTTC. Amino acid sequence: CASSLVFGDPSPKQYF. Combining the CDR3 with reference TRBV7-2 and TRBJ2-7 gives the whole variable domain GAGVSQSPSNKVTEKGKDVELRCDPISGHTALYWYRQSLGQGLEFLIYFQGNSAPDKSGLPSDRFSAERTGGSVSTLTIQRTQQEDSAVYLCASSLVFGDPSPKQYFGPGTRLTVT.

This sequence joins TRBV6-1 and TRBJ2-2; TRBD1 might be the D (5 bases). V lost 1 base, J lost 7 bases, and 10 bases lay in between. Per the germline V gene, CDR1 is MNHNS and CDR2 is SASEGT. The CDR3 runs 14 residues. The CDR3 DNA follows: TGTGCCAGCAGTGAAGAGGGGATGGGCGGGGAGCTGTTTTTT. Its protein is CASSEEGMGGELFF.

The rearrangement links TRBV21-1 to TRBJ2-5; TRBD2, the table's D call, lacks a check against the DNA. TRBV21-1 is labeled a pseudogene. This CDR3 has 12 residues. The CDR3 DNA reads TGTGCCAGCACCGGAGAGAAAGAGACCCAGTACTTC. Protein product: CASTGEKETQYF.

The J gene is TRBJ2-5, the V gene TRBV21-1; TRBD2, as called in the table, went unchecked against the DNA. TRBV21-1 is termed a pseudogene. The CDR3 loop spans 14 amino acids. CDR3 amino acids: CASSIKGGRETQYF. The CDR3 nucleotides read TGTGCCAGCAGCATTAAGGGGGGGCGGGAGACCCAGTACTTC.

The chain carries TRBV30 and TRBJ1-2; D is possibly TRBD1 (6 bases). Trimming removed 8 bases from V and 5 bases from J, with 15 bases in between. CDR1 is GTSNPN and CDR2 is SVGIG in the germline V gene (reference sequence). The CDR3 consists of 12 residues. The CDR3 spells CALTQGSYGYTF. Here the CDR3 DNA reads TGTGCCCTCACACAGGGTTCTTATGGCTACACCTTC. The whole variable domain, filled in from reference TRBV30 and TRBJ1-2, reads SQTIHQWPATLVQPVGSPLSLECTVEGTSNPNLYWYRQAAGRGLQLLFYSVGIGQISSEVPQNLSASRPQDRQFILSSKKLLLSDSGFYLCALTQGSYGYTFGSGTRLTVV.

The genes are TRBV7-3 and TRBJ2-7; D could derive from TRBD1 or TRBD2 (5 bases each). Germline loops: CDR1 SGHTA, CDR2 FQGTGA. V gave up 3 bases and J gave up 2 bases, with 14 bases separating them. The CDR3 length is 15 residues. In DNA form, the CDR3 reads TGTGCCAGCAGCTTTGCCCGGGACCCACCCTACGAGCAGTACTTC. This codes for CASSFARDPPYEQYF.

In regard to this clone: The same CDR3 can be traced to other DNA sequences in this sample. The chain carries TRBV7-3 and TRBJ2-5; either TRBD1 or TRBD2 may supply D (7 bases each). This CDR3 is 13 amino acids long. V was pared by 5 bases and J by 5 bases, with 12 bases between. Germline loops: CDR1 SGHTA, CDR2 FQGTGA. CDR3 DNA: TGTGCCAGCAGCCAAGCGGGACAGGAGACCCAGTACTTC. Translation: CASSQAGQETQYF.

The V call is TRBV6-6, the J call TRBJ2-7; either TRBD1 or TRBD2 may supply D (5 bases each). The germline gives CDR1 MNHNY, CDR2 SVGAGI (reference sequence). V lost 1 base and J lost 7, with 14 bases in between. The CDR3 has 14 amino acids. CDR3 region: CASSYFQGSGEQYF. CDR3 nucleotide sequence: TGTGCCAGCAGTTACTTTCAGGGTTCGGGAGAGCAGTACTTC.

The chain couples TRBV4-1 to TRBJ2-2, with D possibly called TRBD1 or TRBD2 (5 bases each). Germline CDR1 reads MGHRA; CDR2 reads YSYEKL. V was trimmed by 3 bases and J by 6 bases, leaving 17 bases between them. This CDR3 has 16 residues. The CDR3 protein is CASSHPQRGRPGELFF. CDR3 nucleotides: TGCGCCAGCAGCCATCCGCAGAGGGGAAGACCCGGGGAGCTGTTTTTT.

This clone was seen only once. This chain joins TRBV30 and TRBJ2-7; 7 bases map to TRBD1. CDR3 size: 12 residues. The ends lost 3 bases at V and 6 bases at J; junction bases unmatched: 5. Germline CDR1 reads GTSNPN; CDR2 reads SVGIG (reference sequence). The CDR3 sequence is CAWRMNRGEQYF. The CDR3 coding sequence is TGTGCCTGGAGGATGAACAGGGGCGAGCAGTACTTC.

The chain is built from TRBV28 and TRBJ2-5, with D possibly called TRBD1 or TRBD2 (5 bases each). The CDR3 sequence is 14 residues long. Germline CDR1 MDHEN, CDR2 SYDVKM. V lost 7 bases and J 7 bases, leaving 19 bases between the germline ends. The CDR3 reads CASTILRDVGTQYF. The CDR3 DNA reads as TGTGCCAGCACCATCCTAAGGGACGTGGGGACCCAGTACTTC.

Points on this clone: This CDR3 is also generated by other DNA sequences in the sample. The J gene is TRBJ2-7, the V gene TRBV6-5; D is unresolved. The V end was cut by 8 bases, the J end by 2 bases, with 10 bases between. There are 12 residues in the CDR3. CDR1 and CDR2 from the germline V gene are MNHEY and SVGAGI. This CDR3 is CASSGGAYEQYF. CDR3 coding DNA: TGTGCCAGCTCGGGTGGGGCCTACGAGCAGTACTTC.

CDR3 coding DNA: TGTGCCAGCAGCTTCAAACGGGAGGGCCCCACCGGGGAGCTGTTTTTT. As protein: CASSFKREGPTGELFF. The gene calls are TRBV5-4 and TRBJ2-2; 8 bases align to TRBD2. Per the germline V gene, CDR1 is SGHNT and CDR2 is YYREEE (reference sequence). CDR3 size: 16 residues. J was trimmed by 4 bases and V by 2 bases; bases with no gene match: 7.

CDR3 bases: TGTGCCAGCAGTGACTATAACTCTGGAAACACCATATATTTT. The encoded protein is CASSDYNSGNTIYF. The chain combines TRBV6-1 with TRBJ1-3; no firm D call. The V and J ends lost 3 bases and 0 bases respectively, with 6 bases between them. The CDR3 runs to 14 residues. Per the germline V gene, CDR1 is MNHNS and CDR2 is SASEGT.

V usage is TRBV4-2 and J usage is TRBJ2-1; 8 nucleotides align to TRBD2. Germline V gene lookup returns CDR1 LGHNA and CDR2 YNFKEQ. This CDR3 spans 15 amino acids. Trimming removed 3 bases from V and 3 bases from J; junction bases left unmatched: 4. CDR3 DNA sequence: TGTGCCAGCAGCCAGGGGACTAGAGTCTACAATGAGCAGTTCTTC. This encodes CASSQGTRVYNEQFF.

This sequence joins TRBV9 and TRBJ1-1; D might be TRBD1 (6 bases). Trimming left V 3 bases short and J 3 bases short, with 15 bases between. This CDR3 has 15 amino acids. Germline V gives CDR1 SGDLS, CDR2 YYNGEE. The CDR3 loop reads CASSEGVGQDTEAFF. The DNA of the CDR3 is TGTGCCAGCAGCGAGGGGGTCGGACAAGACACTGAAGCTTTCTTT.

Regarding this clone: This specimen includes other DNA sequences encoding the same CDR3. The chain carries TRBV6-5 and TRBJ1-1; weak D call: TRBD1 (6 bases). CDR1 and CDR2 from the germline V gene are MNHEY and SVGAGI. The CDR3 sequence is 13 residues long. Trimming stripped 4 bases from V and 1 base from J, with 7 bases between. CDR3 in amino acids: CASSSDRNTEAFF. CDR3 in DNA: TGTGCCAGCAGTTCGGACAGGAACACTGAAGCTTTCTTT.

V is TRBV6-5 and J is TRBJ1-5; 7 bases agree with TRBD1. The germline gives CDR1 MNHEY, CDR2 SVGAGI. The ends lost 5 bases at V and 5 bases at J; junction bases unmatched: 9. The CDR3 covers 15 residues. Here the CDR3 DNA reads TGTGCCAGCAGTCAGACAGGGTCGGGGGATCAGCCCCAGCATTTT. It encodes CASSQTGSGDQPQHF.